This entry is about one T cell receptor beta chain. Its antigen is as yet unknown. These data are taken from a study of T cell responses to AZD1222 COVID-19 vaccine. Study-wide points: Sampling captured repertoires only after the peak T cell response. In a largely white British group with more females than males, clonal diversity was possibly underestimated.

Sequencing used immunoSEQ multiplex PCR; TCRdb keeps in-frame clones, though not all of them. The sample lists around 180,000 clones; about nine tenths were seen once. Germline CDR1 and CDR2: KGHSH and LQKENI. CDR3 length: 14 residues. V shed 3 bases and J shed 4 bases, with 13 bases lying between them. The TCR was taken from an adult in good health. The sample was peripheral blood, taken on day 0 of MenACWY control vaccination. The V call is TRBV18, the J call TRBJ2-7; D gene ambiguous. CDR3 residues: CASSPGAAVYEQYF. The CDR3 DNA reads TGTGCCAGCTCACCGGGCGCAGCTGTTTACGAGCAGTACTTC.